This TCR beta chain was retrieved from a study of CXCR3-negative and CXCR3-positive naive CD8 T cells. All TRB cDNA libraries came from 5' RACE performed with UMI labels. Reanalyzing the 5' RACE reads, TCRdb keeps one entry per CDR3 protein, without DNA. This sample carries about 5,500 distinct CDR3 sequences, with roughly 1.9% going to the ten biggest clones. For this clonotype: Its specificity is unknown.

Study-wide results and limits: Naive cells that were CXCR3-positive had more hydrophobic TRB CDR3s (compared with CXCR3-negative naive cells).

The CDR3 consists of 12 residues. The V gene's germline CDR1 is LGHNT and CDR2 FRNRAP. The sequencing input was naive CXCR3+ CD8+ T cells from blood. The sample's subset: CD45RO-CCR7+CD27+CD95- naive CD8+ T cells expressing CXCR3 (TNR3+). This clonotype was obtained from a human donor in good health. Some clones in this sample may be carry-over from other donors' samples. This chain uses TRBV12-5 with TRBJ2-7. CDR3 in amino acids: CASGFEAYEQYF.